This T cell receptor (beta chain) was identified in a study of T cells in Graves' hyperthyroidism and ophthalmopathy. In its sample, this clonotype was seen many times. Amplified TCR beta CDR3 regions derived from RNA transcripts. The HTBI primer set served for first-round RT-PCR of the TCR CDR3. TCRdb re-derived calls from the multiplex PCR reads in MiXCR, one entry per CDR3 protein. The data show roughly 700,000 distinct CDR3 sequences, over 35% seen once. Germline CDR1 and CDR2: MNHEY and SVGAGI. V trimming: 10 bases; J trimming: 2 bases; junction bases outside the gene matches: 5. This CDR3 contains 12 residues.

This sequence originates from a middle-aged woman with Graves' hyperthyroidism. The chain combines TRBV6-5 with TRBJ2-7; 7 nucleotides match TRBD2. Material for sequencing was blood. As DNA, the CDR3 is TGTGCCATCCGGGGAGGGACCTACGAGCAGTACTTC. Protein sequence: CAIRGGTYEQYF.